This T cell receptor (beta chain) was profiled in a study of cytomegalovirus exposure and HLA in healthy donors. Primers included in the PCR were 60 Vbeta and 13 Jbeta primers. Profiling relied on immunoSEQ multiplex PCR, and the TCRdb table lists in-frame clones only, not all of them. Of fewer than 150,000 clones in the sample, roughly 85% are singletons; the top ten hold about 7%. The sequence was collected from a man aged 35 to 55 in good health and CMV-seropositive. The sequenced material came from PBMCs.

Here the CDR3 reads CASTPRREGDEQFF. CDR3 nucleotide sequence: TGTGCCAGTACCCCCAGGCGGGAGGGGGATGAGCAGTTCTTC. The gene calls are TRBV19 and TRBJ2-1; 9 positions match TRBD2. This CDR3 has 14 amino acids. Germline CDR1 is LNHDA and CDR2 is SQIVND (reference sequence). V shed 7 bases, J shed 8 bases, and the junction held 9 bases outside the gene matches.